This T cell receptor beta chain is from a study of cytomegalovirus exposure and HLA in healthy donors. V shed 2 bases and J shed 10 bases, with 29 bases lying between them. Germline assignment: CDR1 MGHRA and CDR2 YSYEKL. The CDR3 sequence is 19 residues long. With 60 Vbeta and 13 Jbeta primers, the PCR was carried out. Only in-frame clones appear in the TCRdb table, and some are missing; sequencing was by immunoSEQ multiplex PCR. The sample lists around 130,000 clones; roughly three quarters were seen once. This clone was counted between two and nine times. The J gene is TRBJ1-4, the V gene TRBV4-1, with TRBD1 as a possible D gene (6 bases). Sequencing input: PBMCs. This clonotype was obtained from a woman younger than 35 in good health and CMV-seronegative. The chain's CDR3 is CASSQLALATGGGDGKLFF. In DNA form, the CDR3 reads TGCGCCAGCAGCCAACTAGCCCTAGCTACGGGAGGGGGAGACGGAAAACTGTTTTTT.